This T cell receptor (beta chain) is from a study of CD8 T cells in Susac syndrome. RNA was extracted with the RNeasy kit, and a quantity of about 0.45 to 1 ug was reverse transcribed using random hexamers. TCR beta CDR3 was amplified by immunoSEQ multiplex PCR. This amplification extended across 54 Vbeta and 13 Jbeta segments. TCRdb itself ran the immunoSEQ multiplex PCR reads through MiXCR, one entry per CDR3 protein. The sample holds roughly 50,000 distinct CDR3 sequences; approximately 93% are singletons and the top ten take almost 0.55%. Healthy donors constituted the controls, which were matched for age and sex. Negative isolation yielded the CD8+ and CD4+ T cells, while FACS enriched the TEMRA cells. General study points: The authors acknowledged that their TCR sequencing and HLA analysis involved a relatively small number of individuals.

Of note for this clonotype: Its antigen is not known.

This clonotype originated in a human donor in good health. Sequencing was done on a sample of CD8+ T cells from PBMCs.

CDR3 DNA: TGTGCCACCAGTGATTTCGAAGGGGATCCATACAATGAGCAGTTCTTC. Translated: CATSDFEGDPYNEQFF. The chain recombines TRBV24-1 with TRBJ2-1; D is possibly TRBD1 (5 bases). The CDR3 sequence is 16 residues long. CDR1 is KGHDR and CDR2 is SFDVKD in the germline V gene. Trimming removed 1 base from V and 4 bases from J, with 13 bases in between.